This TCR beta chain is from a study of blood T cell repertoires in COVID-19. Study-level background: Samples came from the United States, Italy and Spain, spanning acute and convalescent COVID-19. Sources were T cells, B-cell-depleted T cells, or PBMCs; the material itself was cDNA or gDNA.

Under the authors' procedure: Amplified reference gene primers provided the basis for estimating nucleated cell counts. TCRdb's copy holds only in-frame clones and misses some; the assay was immunoSEQ multiplex PCR. The V and J calls and the clone size are those of that table, but D and trimming were determined from the DNA. The profile covers around 400,000 clones, with approximately 87% appearing a single time and 8.5% to 12% taken by the ten largest. Seattle's enrolled individuals joined amid active infection and were then monitored longitudinally. Source material: peripheral blood. This TCR was recovered from a woman in her 30s with COVID-19, enrolled during active disease.

CDR3 residues: CASSYRDISSGELFF. In nucleotides, the CDR3 is TGTGCCAGCAGCTACCGGGACATCTCCTCCGGGGAGCTGTTTTTT. The J gene is TRBJ2-2, the V gene TRBV11-3; D is possibly TRBD1 (6 bases). Germline V CDR1 and CDR2: SGHNT, YENEEA. This CDR3 is 15 amino acids long. V was pared by 4 bases and J by 6 bases, with 15 bases between.